The T cell receptor (beta chain) under discussion was sequenced for a study of T cell responses to AZD1222 COVID-19 vaccine. Assay used: immunoSEQ multiplex PCR; TCRdb lists only in-frame clones, some missing. Seen here are about 120,000 clones, 90% observed once, and the top ten hold 4% to 4.5%. Here the sequenced sample was peripheral blood, taken 28 days after the second dose of the MenACWY control vaccine. The sequence came from an adult who received the MenACWY meningococcal vaccine as a control.

CDR3 DNA sequence: TGTGCTAGTGGTTTGGGGACAGGGGGCCGCGTTAAAGATACGCAGTATTTT. It specifies CASGLGTGGRVKDTQYF. V and J are TRBV12-5 and TRBJ2-3; 11 bases agree with TRBD1. From germline, CDR1 is LGHNT and CDR2 FRNRAP. This CDR3 region has 17 residues. Unmatched junction bases numbered 8, after V lost 1 base and J lost 5 bases.